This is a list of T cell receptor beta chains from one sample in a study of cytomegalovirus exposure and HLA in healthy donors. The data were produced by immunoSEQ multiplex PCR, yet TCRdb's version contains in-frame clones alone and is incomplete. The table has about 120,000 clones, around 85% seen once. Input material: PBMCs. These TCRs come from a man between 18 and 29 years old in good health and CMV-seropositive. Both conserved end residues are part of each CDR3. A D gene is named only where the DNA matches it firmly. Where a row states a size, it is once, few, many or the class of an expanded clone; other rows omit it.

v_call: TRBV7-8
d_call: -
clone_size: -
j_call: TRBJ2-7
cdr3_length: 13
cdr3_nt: TGTGCCAGCAGCTTATCGGGTGACTACGAGCAGTACTTC
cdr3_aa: CASSLSGDYEQYF

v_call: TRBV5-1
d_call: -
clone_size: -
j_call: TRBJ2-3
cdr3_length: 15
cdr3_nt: TGCGCCAGCAGCTTGGTGATAGAACGCACAGATACGCAGTATTTT
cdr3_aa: CASSLVIERTDTQYF

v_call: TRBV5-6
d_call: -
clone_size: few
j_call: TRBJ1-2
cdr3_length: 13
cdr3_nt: TGTGCCAGCAGCCGGACAGCTAACTATGGCTACACCTTC
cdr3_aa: CASSRTANYGYTF

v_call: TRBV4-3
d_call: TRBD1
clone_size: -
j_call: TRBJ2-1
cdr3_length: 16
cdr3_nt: TGCGCCAGCAGCCAAGCATGGGACAGGGGGAGCAATGAGCAGTTCTTC
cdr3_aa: CASSQAWDRGSNEQFF

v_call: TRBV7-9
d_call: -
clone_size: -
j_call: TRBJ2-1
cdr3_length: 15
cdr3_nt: TGTGCCAGCAGCTTTGGTCAGGGCTCCTACAATGAGCAGTTCTTC
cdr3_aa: CASSFGQGSYNEQFF

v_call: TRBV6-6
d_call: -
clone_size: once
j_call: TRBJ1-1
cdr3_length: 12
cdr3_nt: TGTGCCAGCAGTTTTGAGGGAACTGAAGCTTTCTTT
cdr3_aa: CASSFEGTEAFF

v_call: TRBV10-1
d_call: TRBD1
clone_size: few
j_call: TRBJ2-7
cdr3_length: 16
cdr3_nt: TGCGCCAGCAGTGCGAACCCCAGGGGGTCCTCCTACGAGCAGTACTTC
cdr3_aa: CASSANPRGSSYEQYF

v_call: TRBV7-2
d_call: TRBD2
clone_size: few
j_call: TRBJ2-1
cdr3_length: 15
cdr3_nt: TGTGCCAGCAGCCCCCCCAGGCTGGGGGGGAATGAGCAGTTCTTC
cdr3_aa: CASSPPRLGGNEQFF

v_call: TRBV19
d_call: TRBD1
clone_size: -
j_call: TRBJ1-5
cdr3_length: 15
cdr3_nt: TGTGCCAGTAGTAGGGACAGGGGTCCGGGGCAGCCCCAGCATTTT
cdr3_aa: CASSRDRGPGQPQHF

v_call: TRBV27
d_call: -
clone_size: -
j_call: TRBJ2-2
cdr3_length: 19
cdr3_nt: TGTGCCAGCGTCCCGACATGGGAGCAAGCCTATTGGGGCACCGGGGAGCTGTTTTTT
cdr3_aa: CASVPTWEQAYWGTGELFF

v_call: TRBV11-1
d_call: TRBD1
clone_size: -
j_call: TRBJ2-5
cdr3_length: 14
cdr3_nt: TGTGCCAGCAGCGCTTCAGGGGGCGTCGAGACCCAGTACTTC
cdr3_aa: CASSASGGVETQYF

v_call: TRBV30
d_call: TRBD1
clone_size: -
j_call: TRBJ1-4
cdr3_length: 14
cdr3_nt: TGTGCCTGGAGTGTAAGCAGGGGGCGTGAAAAACTGTTTTTT
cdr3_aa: CAWSVSRGREKLFF